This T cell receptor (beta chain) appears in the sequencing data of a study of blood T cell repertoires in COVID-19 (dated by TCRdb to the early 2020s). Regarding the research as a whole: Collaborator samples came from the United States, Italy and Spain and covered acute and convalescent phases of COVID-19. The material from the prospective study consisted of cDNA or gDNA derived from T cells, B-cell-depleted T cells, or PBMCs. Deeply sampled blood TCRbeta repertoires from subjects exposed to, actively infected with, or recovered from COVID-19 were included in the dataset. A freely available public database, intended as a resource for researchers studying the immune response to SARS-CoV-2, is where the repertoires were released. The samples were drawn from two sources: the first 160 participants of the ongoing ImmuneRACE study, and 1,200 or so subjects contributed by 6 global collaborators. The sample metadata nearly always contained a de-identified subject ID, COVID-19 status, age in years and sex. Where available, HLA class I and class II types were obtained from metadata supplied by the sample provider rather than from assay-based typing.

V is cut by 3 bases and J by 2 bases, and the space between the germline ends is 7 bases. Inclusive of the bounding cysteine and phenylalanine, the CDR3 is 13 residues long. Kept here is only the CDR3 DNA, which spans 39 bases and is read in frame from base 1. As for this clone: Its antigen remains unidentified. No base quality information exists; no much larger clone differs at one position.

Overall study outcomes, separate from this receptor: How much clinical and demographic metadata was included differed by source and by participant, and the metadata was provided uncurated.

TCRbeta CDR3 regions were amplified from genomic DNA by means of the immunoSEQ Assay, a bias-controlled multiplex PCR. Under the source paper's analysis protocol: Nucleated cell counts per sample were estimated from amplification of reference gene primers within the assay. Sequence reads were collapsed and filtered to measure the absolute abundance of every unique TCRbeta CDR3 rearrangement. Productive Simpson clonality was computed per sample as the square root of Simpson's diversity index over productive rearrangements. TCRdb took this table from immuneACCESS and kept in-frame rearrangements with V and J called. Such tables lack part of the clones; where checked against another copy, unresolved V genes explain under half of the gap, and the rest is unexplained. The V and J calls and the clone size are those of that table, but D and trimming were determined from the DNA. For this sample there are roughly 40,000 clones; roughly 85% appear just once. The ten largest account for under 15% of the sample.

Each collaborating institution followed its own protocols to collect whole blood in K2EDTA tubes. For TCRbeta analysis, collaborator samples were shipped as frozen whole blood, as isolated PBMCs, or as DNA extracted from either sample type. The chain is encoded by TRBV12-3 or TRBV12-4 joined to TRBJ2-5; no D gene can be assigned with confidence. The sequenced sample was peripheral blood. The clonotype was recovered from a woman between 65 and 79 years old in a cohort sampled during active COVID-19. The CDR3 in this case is CASSFAEQETQYF. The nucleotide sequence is TGTGCCAGCAGTTTTGCGGAGCAAGAGACCCAGTACTTC.